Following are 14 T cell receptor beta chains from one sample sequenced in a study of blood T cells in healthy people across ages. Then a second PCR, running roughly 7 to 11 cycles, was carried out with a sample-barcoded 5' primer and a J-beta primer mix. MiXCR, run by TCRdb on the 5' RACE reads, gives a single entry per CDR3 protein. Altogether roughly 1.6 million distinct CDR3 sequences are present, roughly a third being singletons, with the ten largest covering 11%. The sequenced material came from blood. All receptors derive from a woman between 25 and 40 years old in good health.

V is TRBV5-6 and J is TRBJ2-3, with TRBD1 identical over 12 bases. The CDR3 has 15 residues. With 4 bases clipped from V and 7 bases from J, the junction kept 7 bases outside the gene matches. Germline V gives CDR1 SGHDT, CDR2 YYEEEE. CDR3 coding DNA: TGTGCCAGCAGCGTCGGGACAGGGGGCGCAAATACGCAGTATTTT. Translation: CASSVGTGGANTQYF.

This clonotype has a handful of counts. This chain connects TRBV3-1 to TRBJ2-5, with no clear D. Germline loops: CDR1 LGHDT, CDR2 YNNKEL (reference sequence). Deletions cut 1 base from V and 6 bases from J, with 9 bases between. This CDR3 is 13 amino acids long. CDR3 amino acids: CASSQVGGKTQYF. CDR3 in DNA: TGTGCCAGCAGCCAAGTAGGCGGAAAGACCCAGTACTTC.

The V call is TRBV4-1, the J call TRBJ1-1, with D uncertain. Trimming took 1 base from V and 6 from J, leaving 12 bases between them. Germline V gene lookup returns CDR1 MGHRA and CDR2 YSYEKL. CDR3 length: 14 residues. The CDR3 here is CASSQVVGWSEAFF. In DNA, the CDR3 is TGCGCCAGCAGCCAAGTAGTGGGGTGGTCTGAAGCTTTCTTT.

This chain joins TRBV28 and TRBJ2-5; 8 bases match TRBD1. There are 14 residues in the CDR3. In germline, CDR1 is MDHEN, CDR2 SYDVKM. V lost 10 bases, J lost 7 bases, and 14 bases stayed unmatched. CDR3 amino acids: CATSGTGYTGTQYF. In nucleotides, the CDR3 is TGTGCCACCTCCGGGACAGGATATACAGGGACCCAGTACTTC.

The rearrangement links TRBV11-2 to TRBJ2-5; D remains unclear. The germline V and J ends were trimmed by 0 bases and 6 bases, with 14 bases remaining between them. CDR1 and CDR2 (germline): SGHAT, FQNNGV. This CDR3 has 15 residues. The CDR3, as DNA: TGTGCCAGCAGCTTAGAGGGGTTTGGCCTACAGACCCAGTACTTC. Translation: CASSLEGFGLQTQYF. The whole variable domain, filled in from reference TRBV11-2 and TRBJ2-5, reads EAGVAQSPRYKIIEKRQSVAFWCNPISGHATLYWYQQILGQGPKLLIQFQNNGVVDDSQLPKDRFSAERLKGVDSTLKIQPAKLEDSAVYLCASSLEGFGLQTQYFGPGTRLLVL.

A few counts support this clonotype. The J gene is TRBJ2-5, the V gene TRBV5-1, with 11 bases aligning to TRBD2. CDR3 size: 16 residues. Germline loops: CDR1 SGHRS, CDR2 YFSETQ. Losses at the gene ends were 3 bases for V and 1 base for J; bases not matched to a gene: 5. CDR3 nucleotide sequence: TGCGCCAGCAGCTACTCTAGCGGGGGGCTCCAAGAGACCCAGTACTTC. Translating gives CASSYSSGGLQETQYF.

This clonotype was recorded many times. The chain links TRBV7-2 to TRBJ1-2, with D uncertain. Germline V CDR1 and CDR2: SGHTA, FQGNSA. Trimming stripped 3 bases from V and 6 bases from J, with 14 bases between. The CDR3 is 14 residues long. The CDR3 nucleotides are TGTGCCAGCAGCTTTGAAGTTCCCCGGGATGGCTACACCTTC. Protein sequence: CASSFEVPRDGYTF. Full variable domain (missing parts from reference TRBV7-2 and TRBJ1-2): GAGVSQSPSNKVTEKGKDVELRCDPISGHTALYWYRQSLGQGLEFLIYFQGNSAPDKSGLPSDRFSAERTGGSVSTLTIQRTQQEDSAVYLCASSFEVPRDGYTFGSGTRLTVV.

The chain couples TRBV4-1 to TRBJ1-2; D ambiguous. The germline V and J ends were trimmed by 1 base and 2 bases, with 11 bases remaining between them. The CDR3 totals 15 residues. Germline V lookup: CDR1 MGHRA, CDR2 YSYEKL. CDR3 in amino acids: CASSQVQVGNYGYTF. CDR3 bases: TGCGCCAGCAGCCAAGTGCAGGTGGGGAACTATGGCTACACCTTC.

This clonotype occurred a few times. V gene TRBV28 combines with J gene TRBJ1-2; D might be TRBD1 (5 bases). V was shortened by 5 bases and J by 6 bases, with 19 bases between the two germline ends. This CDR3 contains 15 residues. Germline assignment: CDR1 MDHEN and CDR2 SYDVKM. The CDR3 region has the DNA TGTGCCAGCAGTGTTATGTTCGGGACGGGTAATGGCTACACCTTC. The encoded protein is CASSVMFGTGNGYTF.

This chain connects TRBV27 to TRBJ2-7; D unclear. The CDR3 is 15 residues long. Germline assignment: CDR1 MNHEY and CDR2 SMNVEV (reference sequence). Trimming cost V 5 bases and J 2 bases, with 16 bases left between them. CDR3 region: CASSSRTPQAYEQYF. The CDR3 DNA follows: TGTGCCAGCAGTAGCCGGACCCCCCAGGCCTACGAGCAGTACTTC.

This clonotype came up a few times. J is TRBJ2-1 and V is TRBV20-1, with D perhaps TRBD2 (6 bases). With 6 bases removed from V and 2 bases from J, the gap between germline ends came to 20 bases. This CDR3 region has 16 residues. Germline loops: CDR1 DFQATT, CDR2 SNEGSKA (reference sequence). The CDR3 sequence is CSAHSVGGTPYNEQFF. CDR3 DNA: TGCAGTGCCCACTCGGTGGGCGGGACCCCCTACAATGAGCAGTTCTTC.

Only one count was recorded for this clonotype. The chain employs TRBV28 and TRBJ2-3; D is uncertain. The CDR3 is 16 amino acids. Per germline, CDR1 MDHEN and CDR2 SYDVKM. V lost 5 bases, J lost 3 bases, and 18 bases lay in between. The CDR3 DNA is TGTGCCAGCAGTATCCTAGACTGGATTGGGACAGATACGCAGTATTTT. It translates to CASSILDWIGTDTQYF.

CDR3 amino acids: CASSLTGDSSYEQYF. The DNA for the CDR3 is TGTGCCAGCAGCCTAACAGGGGATTCCTCCTACGAGCAGTACTTC. V is TRBV27 and J is TRBJ2-7, with 7 nucleotides matching TRBD1. The CDR3 has 15 residues. V lost 6 bases, J lost 0 bases, and 8 bases stayed unmatched. Germline values: CDR1 MNHEY, CDR2 SMNVEV (reference sequence).

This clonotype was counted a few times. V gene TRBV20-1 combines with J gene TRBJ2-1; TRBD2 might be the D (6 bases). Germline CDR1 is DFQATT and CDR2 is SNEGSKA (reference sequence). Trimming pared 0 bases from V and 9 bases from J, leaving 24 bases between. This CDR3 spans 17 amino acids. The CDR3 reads CSARDRLLATSGGEQFF. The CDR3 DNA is TGCAGTGCTAGAGATAGGCTTCTAGCCACCTCCGGGGGTGAGCAGTTCTTC.